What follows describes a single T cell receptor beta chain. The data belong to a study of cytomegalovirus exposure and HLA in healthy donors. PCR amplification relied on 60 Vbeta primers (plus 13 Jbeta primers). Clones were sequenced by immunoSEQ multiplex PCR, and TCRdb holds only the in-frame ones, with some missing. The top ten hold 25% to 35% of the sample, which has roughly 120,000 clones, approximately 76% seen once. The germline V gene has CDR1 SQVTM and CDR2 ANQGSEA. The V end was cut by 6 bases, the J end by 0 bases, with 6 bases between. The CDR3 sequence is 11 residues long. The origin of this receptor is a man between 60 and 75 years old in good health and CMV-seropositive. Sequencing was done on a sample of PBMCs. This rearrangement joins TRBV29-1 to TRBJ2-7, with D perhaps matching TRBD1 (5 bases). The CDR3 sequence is CSVTVSYEQYF. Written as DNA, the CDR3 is TGCAGCGTGACAGTCTCCTACGAGCAGTACTTC.